The 27 T cell receptor beta chains listed next were all sequenced from one sample in a study of T cell changes during pregnancy in multiple sclerosis (dated by TCRdb to the late 2010s). Libraries were constructed by the immunoSEQ multiplex PCR assay. The table was pulled from immuneACCESS by TCRdb, which kept in-frame rearrangements only. Such tables lose some clones; where checked, under half of the loss comes from unresolved V genes, and the rest has no known cause. In this sample the table shows about 47,000 clones, roughly 92% of which occur a single time. The ten biggest clones cover around 2.1% of the sample. This specimen consisted of peripheral blood, obtained in the third trimester of pregnancy. The receptors come from a female donor with multiple sclerosis, enrolled in a pregnancy study.

This rearrangement joins TRBV9 to TRBJ2-7; TRBD1 is a possible D gene (5 bases). The length of the CDR3 is 13 residues. Between the trimmed V and J ends, which lost 0 bases and 5 bases, there was a span of 9 bases. From germline, CDR1 is SGDLS and CDR2 YYNGEE. The CDR3 sequence is CASSVGQNHEQYF. The CDR3 DNA is TGTGCCAGCAGCGTAGGACAGAACCACGAGCAGTACTTC. Using reference TRBV9 and TRBJ2-7 for the parts outside the CDR3, the full variable domain is DSGVTQTPKHLITATGQRVTLRCSPRSGDLSVYWYQQSLDQGLQFLIQYYNGEERAKGNILERFSAQQFPDLHSELNLSSLELGDSALYFCASSVGQNHEQYFGPGTRLTVT.

This rearrangement joins TRBV7-2 to TRBJ2-3, with 7 bases aligning to TRBD2. Germline CDR1 is SGHTA and CDR2 is FQGNSA. Germline trimming cut 8 bases from V and 1 base from J; bases unmatched to any gene: 6. The CDR3 sequence is 14 residues long. CDR3 protein: CASRRSGGTDTQYF. The CDR3 DNA follows: TGTGCCAGCCGGCGGAGCGGGGGCACAGATACGCAGTATTTT. Full variable domain (outside the CDR3, taken from reference TRBV7-2 and TRBJ2-3): GAGVSQSPSNKVTEKGKDVELRCDPISGHTALYWYRQSLGQGLEFLIYFQGNSAPDKSGLPSDRFSAERTGGSVSTLTIQRTQQEDSAVYLCASRRSGGTDTQYFGPGTRLTVL.

The rearrangement uses TRBV28 and TRBJ1-2, with D possibly TRBD1 on 5 matching bases. The CDR3 has 15 residues. Germline CDR1 is MDHEN and CDR2 is SYDVKM. Trimming stripped 4 bases from V and 8 bases from J, with 20 bases between. The DNA of the CDR3 is TGTGCCAGCAGTTCCGGAGTTAGGGGTCTTGGAGGCTACACCTTC. Translating gives CASSSGVRGLGGYTF.

V usage is TRBV15 and J usage is TRBJ1-5; D uncertain. Between the trimmed V and J ends, which lost 1 base and 4 bases, there was a span of 5 bases. The CDR3 covers 13 residues. Germline loops: CDR1 LNHNV, CDR2 YYDKDF (reference sequence). DNA for the CDR3: TGTGCCACCAGCAGAGGCAGGAATCAGCCCCAGCATTTT. Translated: CATSRGRNQPQHF.

The chain has TRBV7-9 and TRBJ2-5; D might be TRBD2 (5 bases). The CDR3 length is 13 residues. The V gene lost 4 bases and the J gene lost 11 bases, with 17 bases spanning the gap. The V gene's germline CDR1 is SEHNR and CDR2 FQNEAQ (reference sequence). The CDR3 reads CASSSQELWEQYF. CDR3 DNA sequence: TGTGCCAGCAGCTCTCAGGAACTTTGGGAGCAGTACTTC.

J is TRBJ2-5 and V is TRBV29-1; 9 positions agree with TRBD2. Germline CDR1 is SQVTM and CDR2 is ANQGSEA. The CDR3 has 14 amino acids. V was clipped by 6 bases and J by 2 bases; unmatched bases: 7. The CDR3 loop is CSVRVTSGQETQYF. The CDR3 coding sequence is TGCAGCGTCAGGGTGACTAGCGGACAAGAGACCCAGTACTTC.

The sample holds a few counts of this clone. V and J are TRBV4-2 and TRBJ2-2; D remains ambiguous. V lost 1 base and J 2 bases, leaving 5 bases between the germline ends. This CDR3 spans 14 amino acids. From germline, CDR1 is LGHNA and CDR2 YNFKEQ. The CDR3 nucleotides are TGTGCCAGCAGCCAAGCTACCAACACCGGGGAGCTGTTTTTT. This codes for CASSQATNTGELFF.

The chain employs TRBV19 and TRBJ1-1; 8 bases are a match to TRBD1. V lost 0 bases to trimming and J lost 4 bases; unmatched junction nucleotides: 10. Germline V gene lookup returns CDR1 LNHDA and CDR2 SQIVND (reference sequence). The CDR3 spans 17 residues. The CDR3 DNA follows: TGTGCCAGTAGTATAGATCCGGTCAGGGGGCGCAGCACTGAAGCTTTCTTT. Protein sequence: CASSIDPVRGRSTEAFF.

The J gene is TRBJ2-3, the V gene TRBV27; 16 nucleotides align to TRBD2. V gave up 5 bases and J gave up 1 base; unmatched junction bases: 6. In germline, CDR1 is MNHEY, CDR2 SMNVEV (reference sequence). The CDR3 totals 18 residues. Here the CDR3 reads CASSQQGLAGGRTDTQYF. In nucleotides, the CDR3 is TGTGCCAGCAGTCAACAGGGACTAGCGGGAGGGCGCACAGATACGCAGTATTTT.

The chain carries TRBV6-6 and TRBJ1-5, with D tentatively TRBD1 (5 bases). CDR1 and CDR2 from the germline V gene are MNHNY and SVGAGI (reference sequence). The germline V and J ends were trimmed by 7 bases and 0 bases, with 16 bases remaining between them. This CDR3 spans 16 amino acids. Written as DNA, the CDR3 is TGTGCCAGCACCTGGGGGAGGCACGGTAGCAATCAGCCCCAGCATTTT. It encodes CASTWGRHGSNQPQHF.

The genes are TRBV2 and TRBJ2-7; 10 nucleotides align to TRBD2. V shed 3 bases, J shed 9 bases, and the junction held 8 bases outside the gene matches. CDR3 length: 14 residues. Germline CDR1 and CDR2: SNHLY and FYNNEI. CDR3 loop: CASSDGLAGVAQYF. In DNA, the CDR3 is TGTGCCAGCAGTGATGGTCTAGCGGGAGTGGCGCAGTACTTC. Full variable domain (outside the CDR3, taken from reference TRBV2 and TRBJ2-7): EPEVTQTPSHQVTQMGQEVILRCVPISNHLYFYWYRQILGQKVEFLVSFYNNEISEKSEIFDDQFSVERPDGSNFTLKIRSTKLEDSAMYFCASSDGLAGVAQYFGPGTRLTVT.

V is TRBV4-3 and J is TRBJ2-1; D unclear. Trimming shortened V by 0 bases and J by 3 bases, and 12 bases separated the two germline ends. The CDR3 length is 16 residues. The V gene's germline CDR1 is LGHNA and CDR2 YSLEER. CDR3 loop: CASSQEVETGYNEQFF. CDR3 coding DNA: TGCGCCAGCAGCCAAGAGGTTGAAACGGGCTACAATGAGCAGTTCTTC.

This chain links TRBV19 with TRBJ2-3; the D gene is possibly TRBD1 (6 bases). CDR3 length: 14 residues. Germline V CDR1 and CDR2: LNHDA, SQIVND (reference sequence). V lost 2 bases and J lost 4, with 10 bases in between. This chain's CDR3 is CASSITGFPDTQYF. The CDR3 coding sequence is TGTGCCAGTAGTATAACAGGGTTCCCAGATACGCAGTATTTT.

The chain couples TRBV30 to TRBJ1-2; the match to TRBD1 covers 7 bases. V dropped 3 bases and J dropped 8; count of bases not matched to a gene: 12. The CDR3 length is 14 residues. CDR1 GTSNPN and CDR2 SVGIG come from the germline V gene (reference sequence). The CDR3 loop reads CAWSDVPNRGGYTF. The CDR3, as DNA: TGTGCCTGGAGCGACGTACCGAACAGGGGCGGCTACACCTTC.

The chain links TRBV5-1 to TRBJ1-1, with D unresolved. This CDR3 region has 15 residues. V gave up 3 bases and J gave up 1 base, with 13 bases separating them. The germline V gene encodes CDR1 SGHRS and CDR2 YFSETQ. The CDR3 loop reads CASSWRSEPNTEAFF. The CDR3 nucleotides are TGCGCCAGCAGCTGGAGATCGGAACCGAACACTGAAGCTTTCTTT.

In its sample, this clone was seen a few times. This chain joins TRBV12-1 and TRBJ2-7; whether TRBD1, the table's D call, matches the DNA was not checked. TRBV12-1 counts as a pseudogene. CDR3 length equals 16 residues. CDR3 sequence: CASSYVEDRISYEQYF. The DNA for the CDR3 is TGTGCCAGCAGTTACGTGGAGGACAGGATCTCCTACGAGCAGTACTTC.

In DNA form, the CDR3 reads TGTGCCAGTAGTATAGAAGACAGATGGAACACTGAAGCTTTCTTT. Its protein product is CASSIEDRWNTEAFF. This chain uses TRBV19 with TRBJ1-1, with D tentatively TRBD1 (5 bases). Germline loops: CDR1 LNHDA, CDR2 SQIVND (reference sequence). Trimming removed 0 bases from V and 1 base from J, with 9 bases in between. The CDR3 has 15 amino acids.

The rearrangement uses TRBV6-6 and TRBJ1-2, with 11 bases matching TRBD1. Germline V gives CDR1 MNHNY, CDR2 SVGAGI (reference sequence). The CDR3 length is 15 residues. J gave up 6 bases and V 0 bases, and 3 bases lay outside the gene matches. CDR3 amino acids: CASSYSGGQGDGYTF. For the CDR3, the DNA is TGTGCCAGCAGTTACTCAGGGGGACAGGGGGATGGCTACACCTTC.

The gene calls are TRBV5-4 and TRBJ1-1; 8 positions match TRBD1. In germline, CDR1 is SGHNT, CDR2 YYREEE (reference sequence). Trimming cost V 6 bases and J 0 bases; bases outside gene matches: 4. The CDR3 loop spans 14 amino acids. The CDR3 is CASTKTGVNTEAFF. The CDR3 DNA follows: TGTGCCAGCACCAAGACAGGGGTGAACACTGAAGCTTTCTTT.

J is TRBJ2-1 and V is TRBV4-1, with D perhaps matching TRBD2 (7 bases). This CDR3 contains 17 residues. CDR1 and CDR2 (germline): MGHRA, YSYEKL. Trimming removed 3 bases at V and 6 bases at J, with 21 bases between. CDR3 in DNA: TGCGCCAGCAGCCATGATGTGTTGGCGGGGGCGCTCAATGAGCAGTTCTTC. This encodes CASSHDVLAGALNEQFF.

The gene calls are TRBV6-5 and TRBJ2-1; tentative D call: TRBD2 (6 bases). This CDR3 spans 15 amino acids. V lost 6 bases and J 0 bases, leaving 12 bases between the germline ends. CDR1 and CDR2 from the germline V gene are MNHEY and SVGAGI. The CDR3 DNA reads as TGTGCCAGCAGCCAGACTAGTAACTCCTACAATGAGCAGTTCTTC. Encoded protein: CASSQTSNSYNEQFF.

The chain has TRBV9 and TRBJ2-5; 12 positions agree with TRBD2. Germline CDR1 reads SGDLS; CDR2 reads YYNGEE. The junction had 5 bases not matched to a gene; V was cut back by 4 bases and J by 4 bases. The CDR3 runs to 15 residues. The chain's CDR3 is CASSTWGLAGETQYF. CDR3 in DNA: TGTGCCAGCAGCACCTGGGGACTAGCGGGAGAGACCCAGTACTTC.

The J gene is TRBJ2-3, the V gene TRBV18; 8 nucleotides align to TRBD2. The V and J ends lost 8 bases and 4 bases, in that order; junction bases with no gene match: 8. The CDR3 is 14 residues long. Germline values: CDR1 KGHSH, CDR2 LQKENI. The CDR3 reads CASRKRESPDTQYF. The CDR3 region has the DNA TGTGCCAGCCGTAAGCGGGAGTCCCCAGATACGCAGTATTTT. The variable domain in full, completed from reference TRBV18 and TRBJ2-3, reads NAGVMQNPRHLVRRRGQEARLRCSPMKGHSHVYWYRQLPEEGLKFMVYLQKENIIDESGMPKERFSAEFPKEGPSILRIQQVVRGDSAAYFCASRKRESPDTQYFGPGTRLTVL.

V and J are TRBV27 and TRBJ1-1, with a weak D call TRBD1 (5 bases). The V end was cut by 4 bases, the J end by 3 bases, with 12 bases between. This CDR3 contains 14 residues. CDR1 and CDR2 (germline): MNHEY, SMNVEV (reference sequence). CDR3 loop: CASSYFGGDTEAFF. CDR3 DNA sequence: TGTGCCAGCAGTTACTTCGGGGGAGACACTGAAGCTTTCTTT.

This rearrangement joins TRBV7-9 to TRBJ2-7; D is unclear. Per the germline V gene, CDR1 is SEHNR and CDR2 is FQNEAQ (reference sequence). The germline V and J ends were trimmed by 5 bases and 2 bases, with 7 bases remaining between them. The length of the CDR3 is 12 residues. The CDR3 DNA reads as TGTGCCAGCAGCCCAACGGCCTACGAGCAGTACTTC. Translating it yields CASSPTAYEQYF.

J is TRBJ1-1 and V is TRBV5-1; D not certain. Between the trimmed V and J ends, which lost 0 bases and 4 bases, there was a span of 7 bases. Germline V gene sequence: CDR1 SGHRS, CDR2 YFSETQ. The CDR3 extends over 13 amino acids. Here the CDR3 reads CASSLVDITEAFF. The CDR3 region has the DNA TGCGCCAGCAGCTTGGTCGACATCACTGAAGCTTTCTTT.

Ten or more counts support this clone. CDR3 loop: CASTRGLAGGEQYF. CDR3 in DNA: TGTGCCAGCACACGGGGACTAGCGGGAGGCGAGCAGTACTTC. The gene calls are TRBV2 and TRBJ2-7; 15 positions agree with TRBD2. V gave up 7 bases and J gave up 6 bases; unmatched junction bases: 4. Germline CDR1 SNHLY, CDR2 FYNNEI. The CDR3 has 14 residues.